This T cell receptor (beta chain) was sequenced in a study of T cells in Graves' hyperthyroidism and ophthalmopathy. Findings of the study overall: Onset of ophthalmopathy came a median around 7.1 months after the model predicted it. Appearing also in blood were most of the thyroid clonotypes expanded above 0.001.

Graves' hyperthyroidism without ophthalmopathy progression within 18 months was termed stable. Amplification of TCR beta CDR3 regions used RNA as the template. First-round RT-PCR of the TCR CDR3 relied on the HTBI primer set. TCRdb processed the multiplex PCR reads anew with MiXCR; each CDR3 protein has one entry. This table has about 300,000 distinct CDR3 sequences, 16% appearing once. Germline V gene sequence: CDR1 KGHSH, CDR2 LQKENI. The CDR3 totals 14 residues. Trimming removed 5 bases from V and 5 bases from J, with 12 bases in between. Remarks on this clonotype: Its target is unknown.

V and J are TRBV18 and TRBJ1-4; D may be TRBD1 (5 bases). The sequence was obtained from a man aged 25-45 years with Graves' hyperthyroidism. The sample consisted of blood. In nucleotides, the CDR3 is TGTGCCAGCTCATCCCGGGGACCCAATGAAAAACTGTTTTTT. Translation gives CASSSRGPNEKLFF. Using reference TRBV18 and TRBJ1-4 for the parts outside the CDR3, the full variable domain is NAGVMQNPRHLVRRRGQEARLRCSPMKGHSHVYWYRQLPEEGLKFMVYLQKENIIDESGMPKERFSAEFPKEGPSILRIQQVVRGDSAAYFCASSSRGPNEKLFFGSGTQLSVL.